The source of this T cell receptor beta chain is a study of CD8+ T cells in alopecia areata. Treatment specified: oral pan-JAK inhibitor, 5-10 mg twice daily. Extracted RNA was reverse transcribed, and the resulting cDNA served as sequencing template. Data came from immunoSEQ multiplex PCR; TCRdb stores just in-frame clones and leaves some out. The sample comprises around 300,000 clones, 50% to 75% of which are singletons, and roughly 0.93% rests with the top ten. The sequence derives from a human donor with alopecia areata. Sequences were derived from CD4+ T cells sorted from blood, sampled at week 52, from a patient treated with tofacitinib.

CDR3 coding DNA: TGTGCCAGCAGTAGACAGGGGGCAGGAGGGGAGACCCAGTACTTC. Translated: CASSRQGAGGETQYF. The chain recombines TRBV25-1 with TRBJ2-5, with 10 positions matching TRBD1. Germline V gene data show CDR1 as MGHDK and CDR2 as SYGVNS. The junction had 8 bases not matched to a gene; V was cut back by 5 bases and J by 5 bases. This CDR3 is 15 amino acids long.